Following are 13 T cell receptor beta chains from one sample sequenced in a study of identical twins. TCRdb itself ran the 5' RACE reads through MiXCR, one entry per CDR3 protein. This table has around 250,000 distinct CDR3 sequences, about 13% appearing once. The data also belong to a second study, concerning yellow fever vaccine responses in identical twins.

The specimen sequenced was memory (CD45RO+) T cells sorted from blood. The receptors were gathered from a woman under 30 in good health.

This clonotype showed up many times. The genes are TRBV12-3 or TRBV12-4 and TRBJ2-1; 7 positions agree with TRBD2. The J segment lost 7 bases and the V segment lost 7 bases, leaving 13 bases of the junction unmatched. The CDR3 contains 15 residues. CDR3: CASTTPGGSGNEQFF. CDR3 DNA sequence: TGTGCCAGCACCACCCCCGGGGGGAGTGGGAATGAGCAGTTCTTC.

The chain recombines TRBV7-9 with TRBJ1-1, with D hard to call. V was cut by 5 bases and J by 7 bases, with 17 bases left in between. The CDR3 is 14 amino acids. The germline V gene has CDR1 SEHNR and CDR2 FQNEAQ (reference sequence). CDR3 nucleotides: TGTGCCAGCAGCGTCACGGGAAATACACTTGAAGCTTTCTTT. It encodes CASSVTGNTLEAFF. Drawing the rest from reference TRBV7-9 and TRBJ1-1, the complete variable domain is DTGVSQNPRHKITKRGQNVTFRCDPISEHNRLYWYRQTLGQGPEFLTYFQNEAQLEKSRLLSDRFSAERPKGSFSTLEIQRTEQGDSAMYLCASSVTGNTLEAFFGQGTRLTVV.

This clonotype showed up many times. The chain employs TRBV7-2 and TRBJ2-7, with D unresolved. This CDR3 contains 12 residues. Trimming removed 5 bases at V and 0 bases at J, with 5 bases between. Germline V lookup: CDR1 SGHTA, CDR2 FQGNSA. CDR3 amino acids: CASSPSSYEQYF. As DNA, the CDR3 is TGTGCCAGCAGCCCAAGCTCCTACGAGCAGTACTTC.

The V call is TRBV5-1, the J call TRBJ2-3; no reliable D call. The CDR3 is 15 amino acids. Trimming removed 4 bases at V and 1 base at J, with 13 bases between. The germline CDR1 and CDR2 sequences are SGHRS and YFSETQ. The CDR3 is CASSRTRPGTDTQYF. CDR3 nucleotides: TGCGCCAGCAGCCGCACGAGACCGGGCACAGATACGCAGTATTTT.

The genes are TRBV5-1 and TRBJ2-1; D tentatively fits TRBD1 or TRBD2 (5 bases each). This CDR3 contains 15 residues. The germline gives CDR1 SGHRS, CDR2 YFSETQ. V was pared by 3 bases and J by 1 base, with 11 bases between. CDR3 sequence: CASSSMGPSYNEQFF. CDR3 nucleotides: TGCGCCAGCAGCTCAATGGGACCTTCCTACAATGAGCAGTTCTTC.

Only a few counts were recorded for this clonotype. The chain couples TRBV12-3 or TRBV12-4 to TRBJ1-6; D perhaps matches TRBD1 (6 bases). The CDR3 spans 14 residues. V was shortened by 3 bases and J by 9 bases, with 12 bases between the two germline ends. As DNA, the CDR3 is TGTGCCAGCAGTTTCGGGGGGCAAGGTTCACCCCTCCACTTT. It translates to CASSFGGQGSPLHF.

The chain uses TRBV5-1 and TRBJ1-4; TRBD1 is a possible D gene (5 bases). V lost 0 bases to trimming and J lost 8 bases, with 11 bases between them. This CDR3 spans 14 amino acids. Germline values: CDR1 SGHRS, CDR2 YFSETQ. In DNA, the CDR3 is TGCGCCAGCAGCTTGGAAGGGGCAGGGGAAAAACTGTTTTTT. Protein product: CASSLEGAGEKLFF.

This chain links TRBV11-2 with TRBJ1-1, with D perhaps TRBD1 (5 bases). V lost 1 base, J lost 7 bases, and 13 bases lay in between. This CDR3 comprises 14 residues. Germline V lookup: CDR1 SGHAT, CDR2 FQNNGV. CDR3 sequence: CASSLVGGHFEAFF. CDR3 sequence (DNA): TGTGCCAGCAGCTTAGTAGGCGGACACTTTGAAGCTTTCTTT.

This clonotype has a handful of counts. The J gene is TRBJ2-5, the V gene TRBV7-8; 7 bases are shared with TRBD1. The CDR3 contains 18 residues. Per germline, CDR1 SGHVS and CDR2 FQNEAQ. V shed 2 bases, J shed 3 bases, and the junction held 15 bases outside the gene matches. The CDR3 DNA reads TGTGCCAGCAGCTTACAAACACTGACAGGGTACACCGAAGAGACCCAGTACTTC. The encoded protein is CASSLQTLTGYTEETQYF.

This chain uses TRBV20-1 with TRBJ2-1; D is possibly TRBD2 (6 bases). V was cut by 0 bases and J by 2 bases, with 11 bases left in between. The CDR3 has 15 residues. The germline V gene has CDR1 DFQATT and CDR2 SNEGSKA (reference sequence). CDR3: CSARDVAAPYNEQFF. CDR3 nucleotide sequence: TGCAGTGCTAGAGATGTAGCGGCCCCCTACAATGAGCAGTTCTTC.

This clonotype showed up just a few times. This chain joins TRBV5-8 and TRBJ2-3; D may be TRBD2 (5 bases). Trimming took 0 bases from V and 3 from J, leaving 14 bases between them. CDR3 length: 16 residues. Germline-derived CDR1 and CDR2 are SGHTS and YDEGEE. CDR3 sequence: CASSLAYVGVTDTQYF. The CDR3, as DNA: TGTGCCAGCAGCTTGGCCTATGTCGGGGTTACAGATACGCAGTATTTT.

This chain connects TRBV15 to TRBJ2-2; 8 nucleotides align to TRBD2. This CDR3 is built from 15 residues. Germline CDR1 LNHNV, CDR2 YYDKDF (reference sequence). J was trimmed by 6 bases and V by 4 bases; bases with no gene match: 7. CDR3 loop: CATSIGTRYAGELFF. The CDR3 DNA follows: TGTGCCACCAGCATAGGGACTAGATACGCCGGGGAGCTGTTTTTT. Drawing the rest from reference TRBV15 and TRBJ2-2, the complete variable domain is DAMVIQNPRYQVTQFGKPVTLSCSQTLNHNVMYWYQQKSSQAPKLLFHYYDKDFNNEADTPDNFQSRRPNTSFCFLDIRSPGLGDTAMYLCATSIGTRYAGELFFGEGSRLTVL.

This clonotype was seen many times. V gene TRBV15 combines with J gene TRBJ1-2; D unclear. The CDR3 has 16 residues. CDR1 is LNHNV and CDR2 is YYDKDF in the germline V gene (reference sequence). Trimming cost V 0 bases and J 6 bases, with 17 bases left between them. In DNA form, the CDR3 reads TGTGCCACCAGCAGAGACTTGGAGTGGACCTCCGATGGCTACACCTTC. Amino acids: CATSRDLEWTSDGYTF.